This T cell receptor beta chain was documented in a study of shared clonotypes between healthy human individuals. General study findings and limits: When naive CD4 clonotypes were compared across a few donors, 4% to 6.5% were shared. On the whole, naive subsets had larger estimated richness than memory subsets had.

An assay was performed, and its level was deep. In replicate PCRs of sorted subsets, roughly 200 ng DNA, roughly 31,000 T cell genomes, was used. Libraries were prepared by immunoSEQ multiplex PCR; TCRdb keeps only in-frame clonotypes and omits some of them. The sample contains 2.3 million or so clones, 93% of which appear only once. Of note for this clone: No antigen is known for it.

CDR1 SNHLY and CDR2 FYNNEI come from the germline V gene. CDR3 length: 13 residues. V was trimmed by 8 bases and J by 6 bases, leaving 17 bases between them. The TCR sequence derives from a man aged 18 to 29 in good health. Some clones in this sample may be carry-over from other donors' samples. The source material was naive CD4+ T cells from PBMCs. The subset denotes: CD45RA+ positively selected. The chain combines TRBV2 with TRBJ2-7; D is perhaps TRBD2 (7 bases). For the CDR3, the DNA is TGTGCCAGCCACAGGGAGTGGGGGGGCGAGCAGTACTTC. Translated: CASHREWGGEQYF.